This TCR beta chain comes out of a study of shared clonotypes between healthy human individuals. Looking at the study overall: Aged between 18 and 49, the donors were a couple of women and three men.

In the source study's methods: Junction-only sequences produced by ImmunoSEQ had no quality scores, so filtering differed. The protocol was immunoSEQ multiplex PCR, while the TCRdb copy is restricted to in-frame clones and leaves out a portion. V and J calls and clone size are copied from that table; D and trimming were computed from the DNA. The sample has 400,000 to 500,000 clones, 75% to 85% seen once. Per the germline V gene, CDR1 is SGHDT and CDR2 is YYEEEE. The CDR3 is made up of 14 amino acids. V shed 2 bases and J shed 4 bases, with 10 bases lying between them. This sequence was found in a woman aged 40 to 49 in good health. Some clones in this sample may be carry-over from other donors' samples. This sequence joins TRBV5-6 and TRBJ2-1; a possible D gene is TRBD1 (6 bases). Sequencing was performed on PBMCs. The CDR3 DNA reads TGTGCCAGCAGCTTCCAAGGACAGTACAATGAGCAGTTCTTC. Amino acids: CASSFQGQYNEQFF.